Presented here are 2 T cell receptor beta chains from one specimen sequenced in a study of T cells expressing NK-cell markers. From the 5' RACE reads, TCRdb lists one entry per CDR3 protein and no DNA. The repertoire table contains approximately 420,000 distinct CDR3 sequences. The sequenced sample consisted of blood T cells: a sorted CD56 or NKG2C T cell subset, CD4+ or CD8+ T cells, or bulk PBMC T cells (not recorded which). The receptors derive from a woman aged 50 to 60 in good health.

The rearrangement joins TRBV10-3 to TRBJ2-5; absent DNA, TCRdb's TRBD1 call cannot be checked. This CDR3 has 15 amino acids. Germline V gene sequence: CDR1 ENHRY, CDR2 SYGVKD. CDR3 residues: CAISETGGALETQYF.

The V call is TRBV12-3 or TRBV12-4, the J call TRBJ2-2. The CDR3 has 14 residues. CDR3 residues: CASSRGATTGELFF.